These 26 T cell receptor beta chains originate from one sample sequenced in a study of control samples from healthy donors and cancer patients. Some clones are missing from TCRdb's copy, which holds only in-frame ones; the method was immunoSEQ multiplex PCR. The data contain about 170,000 clones, 85% to 90% of them singletons. Sequencing was performed on blood. All receptors derive from a man under 40 in good health.

This rearrangement joins TRBV6-5 to TRBJ2-7; TRBD1 agrees at 7 bases. There are 14 residues in the CDR3. Trimming took 7 bases from V and 1 from J; bases not matched to a gene: 7. Per the germline V gene, CDR1 is MNHEY and CDR2 is SVGAGI. The CDR3 coding sequence is TGTGCCAGCATCGCCGGGACAGCTTCCTACGAGCAGTACTTC. Translating it yields CASIAGTASYEQYF.

V and J are TRBV25-1 and TRBJ1-5; TRBD1 is a possible D gene (5 bases). Trimming stripped 8 bases from V and 2 bases from J, with 7 bases between. CDR1 and CDR2 (germline): MGHDK, SYGVNS. This CDR3 has 12 residues. This CDR3 reads CASGGGNQPQHF. The CDR3 DNA is TGTGCCAGCGGGGGAGGCAATCAGCCCCAGCATTTT.

The chain links TRBV7-2 to TRBJ1-2, with no clear D. Trimming removed 5 bases at V and 4 bases at J, with 23 bases between. The CDR3 is 17 amino acids. CDR1 and CDR2 (germline): SGHTA, FQGNSA. The CDR3 nucleotides read TGTGCCAGCAGCAAAAGGGAGGCCTACAATCGGAGCTATGGCTACACCTTC. This translates into CASSKREAYNRSYGYTF.

The rearrangement joins TRBV7-9 to TRBJ1-2; D call uncertain. This CDR3 is built from 13 residues. V lost 4 bases and J 4 bases, leaving 10 bases between the germline ends. From germline, CDR1 is SEHNR and CDR2 FQNEAQ (reference sequence). CDR3 sequence reads: CASSSQWVYGYTF. CDR3 DNA: TGTGCCAGCAGCTCCCAGTGGGTCTATGGCTACACCTTC.

The chain carries TRBV27 and TRBJ2-3, with D perhaps matching TRBD2 (6 bases). CDR3 length equals 16 residues. Germline V gene data show CDR1 as MNHEY and CDR2 as SMNVEV (reference sequence). With 6 bases removed from V and 2 bases from J, the gap between germline ends came to 18 bases. The CDR3 sequence is CASSRPAGIITDTQYF. As DNA, the CDR3 is TGTGCCAGCAGCCGACCGGCGGGGATTATCACAGATACGCAGTATTTT.

J is TRBJ2-1 and V is TRBV14, with 9 bases lining up with TRBD2. The CDR3 is 16 amino acids. Unmatched junction bases numbered 7, after V lost 0 bases and J lost 7 bases. From germline, CDR1 is SGHDN and CDR2 FVKESK. The CDR3 protein is CASSQELAGDGNEQFF. The CDR3 DNA follows: TGTGCCAGCAGCCAAGAGTTAGCGGGAGACGGAAATGAGCAGTTCTTC. Supplemented by reference TRBV14 and TRBJ2-1, the full variable domain reads EAGVTQFPSHSVIEKGQTVTLRCDPISGHDNLYWYRRVMGKEIKFLLHFVKESKQDESGMPNNRFLAERTGGTYSTLKVQPAELEDSGVYFCASSQELAGDGNEQFFGPGTRLTVL.

This chain links TRBV2 with TRBJ2-1, with 7 bases aligning to TRBD1. CDR1 is SNHLY and CDR2 is FYNNEI in the germline V gene. The junction had 7 bases not matched to a gene; V was cut back by 7 bases and J by 4 bases. The CDR3 spans 14 residues. For the CDR3, the DNA is TGTGCCAGCAAGTCCCAGGGGGAATACAATGAGCAGTTCTTC. As protein: CASKSQGEYNEQFF.

CDR3 region: CASSLEGSMSPLHF. In nucleotides, the CDR3 is TGTGCCAGCAGCTTAGAGGGGAGTATGTCACCCCTCCACTTT. The rearrangement uses TRBV7-9 and TRBJ1-6; TRBD1 might be the D (5 bases). V lost 1 base, J lost 10 bases, and 11 bases lay in between. CDR1 and CDR2 (germline): SEHNR, FQNEAQ (reference sequence). There are 14 residues in the CDR3.

As regards this clone: Other nucleotide sequences from this sample produce the same CDR3. V usage is TRBV7-9 and J usage is TRBJ1-1, with TRBD1 as a possible D gene (5 bases). Germline V CDR1 and CDR2: SEHNR, FQNEAQ (reference sequence). The CDR3 extends over 17 amino acids. The V end was cut by 1 base, the J end by 1 base, with 16 bases between. The CDR3 reads CASSLVPGGISNTEAFF. The CDR3, as DNA: TGTGCCAGCAGCTTAGTTCCGGGGGGAATTTCGAACACTGAAGCTTTCTTT.

J is TRBJ2-5 and V is TRBV2; D may be TRBD1 (6 bases). This CDR3 contains 12 residues. Trimming left V 7 bases short and J 5 bases short, with 11 bases between. Germline CDR1 and CDR2: SNHLY and FYNNEI. The CDR3 sequence is CASTGETETQYF. The CDR3 DNA is TGTGCCAGCACAGGGGAAACGGAGACCCAGTACTTC.

The V and J genes are TRBV3-1 (or the pseudogene TRBV3-2) and TRBJ1-5; D unclear. The germline V gene has CDR1 LGHDT and CDR2 YNNKEL (reference sequence). Trimming cost V 1 base and J 5 bases, with 12 bases left between them. The CDR3 runs 15 residues. CDR3 nucleotide sequence: TGTGCCAGCAGCCAAGGTGGGGAAGACTATCAGCCCCAGCATTTT. The encoded protein is CASSQGGEDYQPQHF.

The chain couples TRBV5-5 to TRBJ2-1, with 11 positions matching TRBD2. From germline, CDR1 is SGHKS and CDR2 YYEKEE (reference sequence). The CDR3 totals 15 residues. V gave up 4 bases and J gave up 6 bases; unmatched junction bases: 6. The CDR3 sequence: CASSATGTSGNEQFF. In DNA, the CDR3 is TGTGCCAGCAGCGCAACCGGGACTAGCGGCAATGAGCAGTTCTTC.

This clone has only a few counts. V gene TRBV7-2 combines with J gene TRBJ2-7; perhaps TRBD1 as D (5 bases). Trimming removed 0 bases from V and 4 bases from J, with 10 bases in between. CDR1 and CDR2 (germline): SGHTA, FQGNSA. The CDR3 extends over 14 amino acids. The DNA of the CDR3 is TGTGCCAGCAGCTTAGCGATACAGGAGTACGAGCAGTACTTC. Protein sequence: CASSLAIQEYEQYF.

This clone occurred once. This chain joins TRBV7-9 and TRBJ1-4; the D gene is possibly TRBD1 (5 bases). Trimming removed 2 bases from V and 5 bases from J, with 18 bases in between. Germline CDR1 SEHNR, CDR2 FQNEAQ (reference sequence). CDR3 length: 17 residues. CDR3 protein: CASSLTQTGQGNEKLFF. As DNA, the CDR3 is TGTGCCAGCAGCTTAACGCAGACGGGGCAGGGAAATGAAAAACTGTTTTTT.

Only one count was recorded for this clone. The chain uses TRBV11-2 and TRBJ1-1, with 8 bases that match TRBD1. This CDR3 is built from 15 residues. Germline V lookup: CDR1 SGHAT, CDR2 FQNNGV. The J segment lost 2 bases and the V segment lost 1 base, leaving 3 bases of the junction unmatched. DNA of the CDR3: TGTGCCAGCAGCTTAGGCAGGGGGCCTAACACTGAAGCTTTCTTT. Protein: CASSLGRGPNTEAFF.

CDR3: CASSYSQVMNTEAFF. The CDR3 DNA follows: TGTGCCAGCAGTTACTCCCAGGTAATGAACACTGAAGCTTTCTTT. The chain recombines TRBV6-2 or TRBV6-3 with TRBJ1-1; no definite D call. V lost 0 bases and J lost 0, with 8 bases in between. Germline V gene lookup returns CDR1 MNHEY and CDR2 SVGEGT. CDR3 size: 15 residues.

This clone was counted a few times. The chain couples TRBV18 to TRBJ2-7; TRBD1 agrees at 8 bases. The V segment lost 1 base and the J segment 0 bases; nucleotides outside the gene matches: 11. Germline V lookup: CDR1 KGHSH, CDR2 LQKENI. The CDR3 is 18 residues long. CDR3 protein: CASSPQGQAFTYSYEQYF. For the CDR3, the DNA is TGTGCCAGCTCACCACAGGGACAGGCCTTTACCTACTCCTACGAGCAGTACTTC.

The chain joins TRBV6-1 to TRBJ1-1; D is unclear. The V end was cut by 3 bases, the J end by 1 base, with 6 bases between. CDR1 and CDR2 (germline): MNHNS, SASEGT. CDR3 length: 13 residues. CDR3 protein: CASSEFWNTEAFF. The CDR3 coding sequence is TGTGCCAGCAGTGAGTTTTGGAACACTGAAGCTTTCTTT.

The chain recombines TRBV19 with TRBJ1-3; 8 nucleotides match TRBD1. The CDR3 has 17 amino acids. J gave up 0 bases and V 3 bases, and 7 bases lay outside the gene matches. Germline assignment: CDR1 LNHDA and CDR2 SQIVND (reference sequence). In DNA form, the CDR3 reads TGTGCCAGTAGTATCGGGACAGGCGGACTCTCTGGAAACACCATATATTTT. Amino acids: CASSIGTGGLSGNTIYF.

The chain joins TRBV6-5 to TRBJ1-1; perhaps TRBD1 as D (5 bases). The CDR3 has 14 residues. V lost 7 bases, J lost 0 bases, and 12 bases lay in between. The germline gives CDR1 MNHEY, CDR2 SVGAGI. CDR3 sequence (DNA): TGTGCCAGCAAGGGGTATTCCATGAACACTGAAGCTTTCTTT. This translates into CASKGYSMNTEAFF.

This chain links TRBV28 with TRBJ2-7, with a weak D call TRBD2 (6 bases). There are 13 residues in the CDR3. V lost 3 bases and J lost 12, with 18 bases in between. Germline V gene lookup returns CDR1 MDHEN and CDR2 SYDVKM. The CDR3: CASSFDRRPGRYF. The CDR3 DNA reads as TGTGCCAGCAGTTTCGATCGGAGGCCCGGGAGGTACTTC.

This clone was observed a few times. The V call is TRBV13, the J call TRBJ1-2; D unclear. Trimming left V 1 base short and J 4 bases short, with 10 bases between. Germline V gives CDR1 PRHDT, CDR2 FYEKMQ (reference sequence). The CDR3 totals 14 residues. The CDR3 is CASSLVGRAYGYTF. For the CDR3, the DNA is TGTGCCAGCAGCTTAGTGGGTAGAGCCTATGGCTACACCTTC.

The chain combines TRBV9 with TRBJ1-2, with TRBD1 as a possible D gene (5 bases). The CDR3 extends over 11 amino acids. The germline V and J ends were trimmed by 7 bases and 4 bases, with 8 bases remaining between them. Germline V gene lookup returns CDR1 SGDLS and CDR2 YYNGEE. The CDR3 DNA is TGTGCCAGCCAGGGTTTCTATGGCTACACCTTC. The encoded protein is CASQGFYGYTF.

This rearrangement joins TRBV19 to TRBJ2-3; no firm D call. CDR3 length: 12 residues. Germline V lookup: CDR1 LNHDA, CDR2 SQIVND (reference sequence). Trimming left V 4 bases short and J 1 base short, with 3 bases between. CDR3 in DNA: TGTGCCAGTAGTACCCGCACAGATACGCAGTATTTT. It yields the protein CASSTRTDTQYF.

The rearrangement uses TRBV9 and TRBJ1-3; the D is unclear. The CDR3 spans 14 residues. V gave up 0 bases and J gave up 0 bases, with 4 bases separating them. Germline CDR1 reads SGDLS; CDR2 reads YYNGEE. CDR3 loop: CASSVEASGNTIYF. The CDR3 nucleotides are TGTGCCAGCAGCGTAGAGGCCTCTGGAAACACCATATATTTT.

The rearrangement links TRBV13 to TRBJ1-2, with D tentatively TRBD1 (5 bases). The CDR3 consists of 14 residues. With 0 bases removed from V and 4 bases from J, the gap between germline ends came to 9 bases. Germline V CDR1 and CDR2: PRHDT, FYEKMQ (reference sequence). This CDR3 reads CASSLGQGVYGYTF. CDR3 DNA sequence: TGTGCCAGCAGCTTAGGTCAGGGTGTCTATGGCTACACCTTC.